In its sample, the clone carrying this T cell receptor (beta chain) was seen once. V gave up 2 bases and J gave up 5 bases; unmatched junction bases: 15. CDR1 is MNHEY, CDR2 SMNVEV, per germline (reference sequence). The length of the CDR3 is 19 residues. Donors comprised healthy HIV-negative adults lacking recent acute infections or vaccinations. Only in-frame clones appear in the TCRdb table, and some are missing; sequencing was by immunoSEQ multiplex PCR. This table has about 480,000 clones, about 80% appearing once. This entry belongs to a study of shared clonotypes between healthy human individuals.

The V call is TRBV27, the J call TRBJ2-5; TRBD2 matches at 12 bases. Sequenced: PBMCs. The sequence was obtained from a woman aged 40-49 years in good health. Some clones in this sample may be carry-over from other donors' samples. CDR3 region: CASSLIRLAGGNILETQYF. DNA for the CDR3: TGTGCCAGCAGTTTAATCCGTCTAGCGGGAGGGAATATCCTGGAGACCCAGTACTTC.